This record looks at one TCR beta chain sequence and its context. Its antigen remains undetermined. There are no base qualities to consult, and no much larger clone falls within one base. The source of the sample is a study of OX40 agonist ivuxolimab in advanced cancers. Notes on the research overall: Ivuxolimab, which targeted the costimulatory receptor OX40 (CD134), was an agonistic, fully human IgG2 monoclonal antibody. The dose-escalation cohort was 82.7% male with a mean age of approximately 59 years, ranging from roughly 23 to 90. Peripheral TCRbeta sequencing aimed to test whether ivuxolimab altered TCR sequence diversity and caused clonal T-cell expansion. Of the approximately 54 dose-escalation patients, hepatocellular carcinoma was present in about 20, melanoma in roughly 15, renal cell carcinoma in 9 and head and neck cancer in 9. The monotherapy dose-escalation portion (N ≈ 55 patients) of the phase I ivuxolimab trial is reported in the paper. Intravenous ivuxolimab was administered to patients every 2 weeks at six dose levels: 0.01, 0.1, 0.3, 1.5, 3 and 10 mg/kg. Prior anti-PD-1, anti-PD-L1 or anti-CTLA-4 therapy was permitted, and checkpoint inhibitors had been received by around 39% of dose-escalation patients. Partial responses occurred in three dose-escalation patients, of whom one had hepatocellular carcinoma and two had cutaneous melanoma.

The trial excluded patients who had a history of autoimmune disease or who were on systemic immunosuppression. Peripheral blood for TCR sequencing was collected from all dose cohorts at baseline, on cycle 4 day 1, and on cycle 7 day 1. Samples were obtained from an open-label, multicenter, first-in-human phase I dose-escalation trial of ivuxolimab. Adults with locally advanced or metastatic head and neck squamous cell, hepatocellular, melanoma or renal cell carcinoma were enrolled in the trial. Before TCR sequencing, CD4+ T cells and CD8+ T cells from peripheral blood were sorted into separate populations. Results and caveats for the whole study, not just this receptor: The antigen specificity of the peripheral T cells that underwent clonal expansion was not determined. Low levels of normalized T-cell clonal expansion were also seen in some patients who did not respond. At doses from 0.1 to 3.0 mg/kg, clonal expansion was seen in both CD4+ and CD8+ blood T cells between baseline and week 6. Partial responders in the 0.1-3.0 mg/kg groups had among the lowest normalized peripheral clonal expansion, especially among CD8+ T cells. On average, CD8+ T cells showed more expanded clones than CD4+ T cells after ivuxolimab.

Genomic DNA was extracted from sorted cells for sequencing of the TCRbeta CDR3 region. The immunoSEQ Assay was used to sequence the TCRbeta CDR3 regions. Not all clones reach the TCRdb copy of this immuneACCESS table, which keeps in-frame sequences only. Checked studies attribute under half of the gap to unresolved V genes and leave the rest unexplained. Counted in this sample were tens of thousands of clones; approximately 73% of them appeared once. Clones ranked in the top ten supply more than 15% of the sample. V and J are trimmed by 2 bases and 4 bases, and the gene matches miss 5 bases of the junction. The germline V gene provides CDR1 SGHTA and CDR2 FQGNSA. Including the terminal cysteine and phenylalanine, the CDR3 comprises 16 residues. The kept DNA is CDR3 alone, 48 bases in frame from the first base.

The TCR sequence derives from an adult with an advanced solid tumor such as melanoma, head and neck, liver or kidney cancer. The specimen was CD4+ or CD8+ T cells sorted from blood, collected in a trial of the OX40 agonist ivuxolimab. The rearranged chain carries TRBV7-2 and TRBJ2-1; 10 bases in the middle match TRBD2. The base sequence is TGTGCCAGCAGCTTAACTGTAGCGGGGGGTTACAATGAGCAGTTCTTC. Translated, this is CASSLTVAGGYNEQFF.